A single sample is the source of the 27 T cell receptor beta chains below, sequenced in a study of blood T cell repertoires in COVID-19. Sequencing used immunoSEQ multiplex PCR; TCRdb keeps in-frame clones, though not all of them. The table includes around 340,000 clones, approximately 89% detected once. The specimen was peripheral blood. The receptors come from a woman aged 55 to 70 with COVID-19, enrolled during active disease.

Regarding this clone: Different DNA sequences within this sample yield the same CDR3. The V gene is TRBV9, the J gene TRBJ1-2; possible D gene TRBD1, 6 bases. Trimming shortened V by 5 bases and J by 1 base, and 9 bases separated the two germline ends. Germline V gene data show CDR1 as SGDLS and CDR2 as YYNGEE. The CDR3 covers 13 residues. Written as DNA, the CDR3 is TGTGCCAGCAGTCCGGACAGTAACTATGGCTACACCTTC. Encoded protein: CASSPDSNYGYTF.

CDR3 bases: TGCGCCACCACACCGGGGACAGGCTCAGAGACCCAGTACTTC. Its translation: CATTPGTGSETQYF. This chain joins TRBV5-1 and TRBJ2-5; 8 nucleotides align to TRBD1. Germline loops: CDR1 SGHRS, CDR2 YFSETQ. CDR3 length: 14 amino acids. The V segment lost 9 bases and the J segment 4 bases; nucleotides outside the gene matches: 11.

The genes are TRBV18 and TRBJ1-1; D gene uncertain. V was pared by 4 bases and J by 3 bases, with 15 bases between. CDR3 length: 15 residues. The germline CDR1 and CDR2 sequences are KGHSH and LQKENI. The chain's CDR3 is CASSLKPGVYTEAFF. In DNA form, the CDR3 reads TGTGCCAGCTCACTAAAACCGGGAGTTTACACTGAAGCTTTCTTT.

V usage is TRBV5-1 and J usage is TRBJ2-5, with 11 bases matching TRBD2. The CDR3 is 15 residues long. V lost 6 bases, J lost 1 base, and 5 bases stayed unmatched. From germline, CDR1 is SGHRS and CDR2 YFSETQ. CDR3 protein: CASNLAGGFQETQYF. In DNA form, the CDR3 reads TGCGCCAGCAACCTAGCGGGGGGATTCCAAGAGACCCAGTACTTC.

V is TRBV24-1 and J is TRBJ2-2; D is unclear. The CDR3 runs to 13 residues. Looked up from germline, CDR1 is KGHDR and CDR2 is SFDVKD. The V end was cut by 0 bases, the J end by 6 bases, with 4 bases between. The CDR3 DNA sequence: TGTGCCACCAGTGATTTGGTATCCGGGGAGCTGTTTTTT. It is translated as CATSDLVSGELFF.

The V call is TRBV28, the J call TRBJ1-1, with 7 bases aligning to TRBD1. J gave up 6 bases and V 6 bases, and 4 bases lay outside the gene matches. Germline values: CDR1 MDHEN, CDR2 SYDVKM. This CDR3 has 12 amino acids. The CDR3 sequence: CASRTGLPEAFF. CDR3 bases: TGTGCCAGCAGGACAGGGTTACCTGAAGCTTTCTTT. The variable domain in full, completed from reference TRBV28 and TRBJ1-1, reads DVKVTQSSRYLVKRTGEKVFLECVQDMDHENMFWYRQDPGLGLRLIYFSYDVKMKEKGDIPEGYSVSREKKERFSLILESASTNQTSMYLCASRTGLPEAFFGQGTRLTVV.

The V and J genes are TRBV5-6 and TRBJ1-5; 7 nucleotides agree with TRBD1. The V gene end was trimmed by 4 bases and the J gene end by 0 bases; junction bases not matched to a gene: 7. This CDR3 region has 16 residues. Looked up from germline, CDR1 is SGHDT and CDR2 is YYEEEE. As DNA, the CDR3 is TGTGCCAGCAGCGCCGGGACAGCAGATAGCAATCAGCCCCAGCATTTT. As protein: CASSAGTADSNQPQHF.

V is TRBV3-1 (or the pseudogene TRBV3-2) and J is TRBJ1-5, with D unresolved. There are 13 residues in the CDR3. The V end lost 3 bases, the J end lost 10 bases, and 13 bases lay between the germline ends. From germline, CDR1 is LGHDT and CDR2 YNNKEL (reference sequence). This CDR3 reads CASSQGVEGPQHF. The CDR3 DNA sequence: TGTGCCAGCAGCCAGGGCGTTGAAGGACCCCAGCATTTT.

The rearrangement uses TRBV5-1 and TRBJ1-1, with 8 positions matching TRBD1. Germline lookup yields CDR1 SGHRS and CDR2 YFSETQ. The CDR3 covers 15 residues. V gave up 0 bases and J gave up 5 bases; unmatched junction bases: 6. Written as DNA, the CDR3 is TGCGCCAGCAGCTTGGGGACAGGGTTTATGACTGAAGCTTTCTTT. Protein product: CASSLGTGFMTEAFF.

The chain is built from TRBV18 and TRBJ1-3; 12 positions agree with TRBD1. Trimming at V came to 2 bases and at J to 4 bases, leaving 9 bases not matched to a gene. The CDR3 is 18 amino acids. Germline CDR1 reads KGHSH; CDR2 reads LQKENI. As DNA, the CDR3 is TGTGCCAGCTCACCATTCAGCGGGACAGGGGGCTCGGGAAACACCATATATTTT. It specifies CASSPFSGTGGSGNTIYF.

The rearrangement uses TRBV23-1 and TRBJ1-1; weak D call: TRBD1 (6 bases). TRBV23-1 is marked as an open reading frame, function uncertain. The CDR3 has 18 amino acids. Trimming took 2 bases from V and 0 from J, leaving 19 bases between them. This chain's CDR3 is CASSQPNRTALMNTEAFF. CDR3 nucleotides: TGCGCCAGCAGTCAACCCAACCGGACAGCCTTAATGAACACTGAAGCTTTCTTT.

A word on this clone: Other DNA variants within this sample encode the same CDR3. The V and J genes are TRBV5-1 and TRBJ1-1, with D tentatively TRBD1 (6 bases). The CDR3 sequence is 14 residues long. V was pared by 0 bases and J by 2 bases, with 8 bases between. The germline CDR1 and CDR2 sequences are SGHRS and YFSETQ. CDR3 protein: CASSLVGGNTEAFF. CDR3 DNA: TGCGCCAGCAGCTTGGTAGGGGGAAACACTGAAGCTTTCTTT.

DNA for the CDR3: TGTGCCAGCAGCTTCGGACAGGGGATATCCTACAATGAGCAGTTCTTC. Translating it yields CASSFGQGISYNEQFF. V is TRBV7-9 and J is TRBJ2-1; TRBD1 aligns across 9 bases. The CDR3 spans 16 residues. V gave up 3 bases and J gave up 1 base; unmatched junction bases: 4. Germline V gives CDR1 SEHNR, CDR2 FQNEAQ (reference sequence).

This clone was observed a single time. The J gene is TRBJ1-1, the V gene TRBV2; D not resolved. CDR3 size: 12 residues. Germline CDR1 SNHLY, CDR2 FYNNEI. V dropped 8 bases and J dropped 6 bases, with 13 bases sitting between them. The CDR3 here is CASLYLGAEAFF. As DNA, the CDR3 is TGTGCCAGCCTGTATTTGGGCGCTGAAGCTTTCTTT.

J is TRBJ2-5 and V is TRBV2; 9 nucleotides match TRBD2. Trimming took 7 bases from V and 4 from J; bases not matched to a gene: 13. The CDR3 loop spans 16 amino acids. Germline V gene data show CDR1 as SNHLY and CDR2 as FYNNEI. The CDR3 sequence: CASNGRAGGKGETQYF. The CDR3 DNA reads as TGTGCCAGCAATGGGCGAGCGGGGGGTAAAGGAGAGACCCAGTACTTC.

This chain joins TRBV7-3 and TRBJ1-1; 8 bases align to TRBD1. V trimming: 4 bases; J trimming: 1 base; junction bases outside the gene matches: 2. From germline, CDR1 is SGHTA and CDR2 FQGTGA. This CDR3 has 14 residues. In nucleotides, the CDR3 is TGTGCCAGCAGCTACGGACAGGGGAACACTGAAGCTTTCTTT. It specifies CASSYGQGNTEAFF.

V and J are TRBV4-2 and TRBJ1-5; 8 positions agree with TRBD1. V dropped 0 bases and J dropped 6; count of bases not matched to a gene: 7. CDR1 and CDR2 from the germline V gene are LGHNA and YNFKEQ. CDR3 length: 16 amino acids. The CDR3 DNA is TGTGCCAGCAGCCAAGACGGCAGGGGGCCGGGTCAGCCCCAGCATTTT. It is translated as CASSQDGRGPGQPQHF.

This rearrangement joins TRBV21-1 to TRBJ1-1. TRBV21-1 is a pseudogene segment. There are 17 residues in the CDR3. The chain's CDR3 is CASSKGRGTFMNTEAFF. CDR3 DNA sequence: TGTGCCAGCAGCAAAGGCCGGGGAACTTTCATGAACACTGAAGCTTTCTTT.

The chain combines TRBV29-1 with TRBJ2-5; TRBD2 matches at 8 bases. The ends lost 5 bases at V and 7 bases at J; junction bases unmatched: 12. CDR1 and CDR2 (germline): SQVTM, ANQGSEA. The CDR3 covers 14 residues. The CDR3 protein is CSVSRSGGEGTQYF. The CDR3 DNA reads TGCAGCGTTTCTAGGAGCGGGGGCGAGGGGACCCAGTACTTC.

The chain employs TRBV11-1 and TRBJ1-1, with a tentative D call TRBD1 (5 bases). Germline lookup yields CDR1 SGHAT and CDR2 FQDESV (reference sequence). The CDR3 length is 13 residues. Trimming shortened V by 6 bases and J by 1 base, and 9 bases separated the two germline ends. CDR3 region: CASSLDRNTEAFF. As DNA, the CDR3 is TGTGCCAGCAGTCTAGACAGGAACACTGAAGCTTTCTTT.

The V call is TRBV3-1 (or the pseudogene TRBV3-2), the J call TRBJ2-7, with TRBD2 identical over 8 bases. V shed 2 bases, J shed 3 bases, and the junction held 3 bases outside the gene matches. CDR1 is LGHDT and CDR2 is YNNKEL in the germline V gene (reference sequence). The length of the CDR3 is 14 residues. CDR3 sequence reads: CASSQRRGDYEQYF. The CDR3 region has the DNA TGTGCCAGCAGCCAACGGCGGGGGGACTACGAGCAGTACTTC.

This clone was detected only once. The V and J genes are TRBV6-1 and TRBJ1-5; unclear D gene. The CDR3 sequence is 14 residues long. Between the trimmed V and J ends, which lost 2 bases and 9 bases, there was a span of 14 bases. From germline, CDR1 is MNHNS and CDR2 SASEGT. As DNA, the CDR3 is TGTGCCAGCAGTGAACTTTTTGGGCCGTGGCCCCAGCATTTT. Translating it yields CASSELFGPWPQHF.

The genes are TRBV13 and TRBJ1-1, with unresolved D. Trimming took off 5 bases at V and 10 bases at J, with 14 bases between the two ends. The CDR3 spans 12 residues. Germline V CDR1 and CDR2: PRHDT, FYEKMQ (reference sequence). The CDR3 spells CASSPRSGAAFF. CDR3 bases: TGTGCCAGCAGCCCTAGATCCGGTGCAGCTTTCTTT.

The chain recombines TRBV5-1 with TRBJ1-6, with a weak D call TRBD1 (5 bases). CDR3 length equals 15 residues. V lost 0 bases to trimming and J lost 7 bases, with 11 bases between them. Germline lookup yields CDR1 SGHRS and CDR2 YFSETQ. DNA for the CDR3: TGCGCCAGCAGCTTGGAGGCAGGGTTGAATTCACCCCTCCACTTT. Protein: CASSLEAGLNSPLHF.

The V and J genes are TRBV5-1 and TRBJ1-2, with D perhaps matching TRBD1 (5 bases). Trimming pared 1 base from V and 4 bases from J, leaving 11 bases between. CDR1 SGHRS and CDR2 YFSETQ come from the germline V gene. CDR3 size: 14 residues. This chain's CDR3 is CASSLPSDTYGYTF. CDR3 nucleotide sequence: TGCGCCAGCAGCTTGCCTTCGGACACCTATGGCTACACCTTC. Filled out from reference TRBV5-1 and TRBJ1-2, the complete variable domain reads KAGVTQTPRYLIKTRGQQVTLSCSPISGHRSVSWYQQTPGQGLQFLFEYFSETQRNKGNFPGRFSGRQFSNSRSEMNVSTLELGDSALYLCASSLPSDTYGYTFGSGTRLTVV.

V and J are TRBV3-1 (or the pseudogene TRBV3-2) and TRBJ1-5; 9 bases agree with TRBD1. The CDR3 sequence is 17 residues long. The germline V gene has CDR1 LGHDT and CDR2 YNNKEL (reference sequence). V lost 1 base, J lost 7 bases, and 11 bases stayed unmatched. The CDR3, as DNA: TGTGCCAGCAGCCAAGTACCCGGGACAGGGAATGGGCAGCCCCAGCATTTT. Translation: CASSQVPGTGNGQPQHF.

The CDR3 sequence is CASSRILAGADTQYF. CDR3 bases: TGTGCCAGCAGCCGAATTCTAGCGGGGGCAGATACGCAGTATTTT. V usage is TRBV7-8 and J usage is TRBJ2-3, with TRBD2 matching over 10 bases. Germline CDR1 and CDR2: SGHVS and FQNEAQ. The CDR3 is 15 residues long. V was clipped by 5 bases and J by 4 bases; unmatched bases: 6. Complete variable domain (other parts from reference TRBV7-8 and TRBJ2-3): GAGVSQSPRYKVAKRGQDVALRCDPISGHVSLFWYQQALGQGPEFLTYFQNEAQLDKSGLPSDRFFAERPEGSVSTLKIQRTQQEDSAVYLCASSRILAGADTQYFGPGTRLTVL.